This T cell receptor (beta chain) emerged from a study of OX40 agonist ivuxolimab in advanced cancers. Repertoires were generated with immunoSEQ multiplex PCR, while TCRdb's copy carries only in-frame clones and drops some. Of 60,000 to 75,000 clones listed, around 86% were seen once; the top ten hold around 3.7%. The V end lost 2 bases, the J end lost 0 bases, and 9 bases lay between the germline ends. The germline V gene has CDR1 SGHTA and CDR2 FQGNSA. The CDR3 consists of 15 residues. The genes are TRBV7-2 and TRBJ2-3; unclear D gene. The sequenced sample was CD4+ or CD8+ T cells sorted from blood, obtained in a trial of the OX40 agonist ivuxolimab. This receptor was obtained from an adult with an advanced solid tumor such as melanoma, head and neck, liver or kidney cancer. The CDR3 spells CASSLPQVSTDTQYF. The DNA for the CDR3 is TGTGCCAGCAGCTTACCTCAGGTTAGCACAGATACGCAGTATTTT.